Detailed here is one T cell receptor (beta chain). Antigen unknown. The sample originates from a study of graft-versus-host responses after intestinal transplantation. Per germline, CDR1 GTSNPN and CDR2 SVGIG (reference sequence). With 3 bases removed from V and 0 bases from J, the gap between germline ends came to 15 bases. CDR3 length: 16 amino acids. The data were produced by immunoSEQ multiplex PCR, yet TCRdb's version contains in-frame clones alone and is incomplete. This table has 96,000 or so clones, 92% appearing once. The gene calls are TRBV30 and TRBJ1-3, with no clear D. Sequenced material: unstimulated CD4+ T cells sorted from spleen or lymph node cells, taken before intestinal transplant. This TCR derives from a human donor who received an intestinal transplant. CDR3 bases: TGTGCCTGGAGCCGTAGTTGGGCCAGCTCTGGAAACACCATATATTTT. This encodes CAWSRSWASSGNTIYF.